A single sample gave rise to the 18 T cell receptor beta chains below, sequenced in a study of blood T cell repertoires in COVID-19. The data were produced by immunoSEQ multiplex PCR, yet TCRdb's version contains in-frame clones alone and is incomplete. Of more than 200,000 clones in the sample, around 85% were seen once. Sequencing input: peripheral blood. Receptor source: a woman in her fifties or sixties with acute or convalescent COVID-19.

V and J are TRBV6-1 and TRBJ1-5; tentatively, D is TRBD1 (5 bases). Germline V gene lookup returns CDR1 MNHNS and CDR2 SASEGT. This CDR3 is 14 amino acids long. The V gene lost 2 bases and the J gene lost 6 bases, with 11 bases spanning the gap. CDR3 bases: TGTGCCAGCAGTGAATACCAGGGCGGTCAGCCCCAGCATTTT. This codes for CASSEYQGGQPQHF.

This clone was seen just once. V gene TRBV6-6 combines with J gene TRBJ2-7, with D maybe TRBD1 (6 bases). The length of the CDR3 is 13 residues. The V gene's germline CDR1 is MNHNY and CDR2 SVGAGI (reference sequence). The ends were cut back, 5 bases at V and 3 bases at J, with 11 bases in the middle. Here the CDR3 reads CASSHRVDYEQYF. The CDR3 bases are TGTGCCAGCAGTCACAGGGTAGACTACGAGCAGTACTTC.

In its sample, this clone was seen a few times. J is TRBJ2-2 and V is TRBV5-4; 7 bases are a match to TRBD2. Germline V gene data show CDR1 as SGHNT and CDR2 as YYREEE (reference sequence). CDR3 length: 14 amino acids. The trim removed 4 bases at V and 3 bases at J, leaving 3 bases unmatched. CDR3 coding DNA: TGTGCCAGCAGCGCTAGCGGAGACACCGGGGAGCTGTTTTTT. This encodes CASSASGDTGELFF. Combining the CDR3 with reference TRBV5-4 and TRBJ2-2 gives the whole variable domain ETGVTQSPTHLIKTRGQQVTLRCSSQSGHNTVSWYQQALGQGPQFIFQYYREEENGRGNFPPRFSGLQFPNYSSELNVNALELDDSALYLCASSASGDTGELFFGEGSRLTVL.

The genes are TRBV18 and TRBJ2-1; weak D call: TRBD1 (6 bases). V lost 2 bases to trimming and J lost 7 bases, with 12 bases between them. Germline CDR1 and CDR2: KGHSH and LQKENI. The CDR3 has 14 residues. In DNA, the CDR3 is TGTGCCAGCTCACCAAAACAGGGAGAGAATGAGCAGTTCTTC. Its translation is CASSPKQGENEQFF. Based on the CDR3 plus reference TRBV18 and TRBJ2-1, the full variable domain is NAGVMQNPRHLVRRRGQEARLRCSPMKGHSHVYWYRQLPEEGLKFMVYLQKENIIDESGMPKERFSAEFPKEGPSILRIQQVVRGDSAAYFCASSPKQGENEQFFGPGTRLTVL.

The rearrangement links TRBV7-9 to TRBJ1-4; 9 positions agree with TRBD1. The V gene's germline CDR1 is SEHNR and CDR2 FQNEAQ (reference sequence). V shed 3 bases and J 7 bases; nucleotides not matched to a gene: 6. CDR3 length: 15 amino acids. CDR3 loop: CASSFLTGGGEKLFF. The CDR3 DNA reads TGTGCCAGCAGCTTCCTGACAGGGGGGGGTGAAAAACTGTTTTTT. Supplemented by reference TRBV7-9 and TRBJ1-4, the full variable domain reads DTGVSQNPRHKITKRGQNVTFRCDPISEHNRLYWYRQTLGQGPEFLTYFQNEAQLEKSRLLSDRFSAERPKGSFSTLEIQRTEQGDSAMYLCASSFLTGGGEKLFFGSGTQLSVL.

The gene calls are TRBV7-6 and TRBJ2-3, with D unclear. Germline CDR1 and CDR2: SGHVS and FNYEAQ. There are 14 residues in the CDR3. V dropped 5 bases and J dropped 2 bases, with 11 bases sitting between them. The DNA of the CDR3 is TGTGCCAGCAGCCCTACGAGTGACACAGATACGCAGTATTTT. Its translation: CASSPTSDTDTQYF.

The rearrangement joins TRBV10-1 to TRBJ2-7; 9 nucleotides match TRBD2. J lost 1 base, V lost 3 bases, and 1 base had no gene match. The germline gives CDR1 WNHNN, CDR2 SYGVQD (reference sequence). This CDR3 comprises 14 residues. For the CDR3, the DNA is TGCGCCAGCAGTGACGGACTAGCGTCCTACGAGCAGTACTTC. It translates to CASSDGLASYEQYF.

The J gene is TRBJ2-3, the V gene TRBV5-4; 7 nucleotides align to TRBD2. The CDR3 contains 15 residues. Germline-derived CDR1 and CDR2 are SGHNT and YYREEE (reference sequence). The ends lost 3 bases at V and 4 bases at J; junction bases unmatched: 8. The CDR3, as DNA: TGTGCCAGCAGCTGGGGAGGGAGCAAATCAGATACGCAGTATTTT. This translates into CASSWGGSKSDTQYF.

The chain couples TRBV7-2 to TRBJ2-1; D gene unclear. V lost 4 bases to trimming and J lost 6 bases, with 7 bases between them. Per germline, CDR1 SGHTA and CDR2 FQGNSA. The CDR3 runs 12 residues. CDR3 residues: CASSSDSNEQFF. In nucleotides, the CDR3 is TGTGCCAGCAGCTCCGACTCCAATGAGCAGTTCTTC.

The V call is TRBV20-1, the J call TRBJ1-2; D remains unclear. The CDR3 is 11 amino acids. Germline values: CDR1 DFQATT, CDR2 SNEGSKA (reference sequence). Trimming cost V 0 bases and J 7 bases, with 6 bases left between them. Here the CDR3 DNA reads TGCAGTGCTAGAGATTATTTTGGCTACACCTTC. The encoded protein is CSARDYFGYTF.

The chain recombines TRBV27 with TRBJ2-7, with TRBD2 matching over 8 bases. Germline-derived CDR1 and CDR2 are MNHEY and SMNVEV (reference sequence). The CDR3 extends over 15 amino acids. V lost 5 bases, J lost 4 bases, and 10 bases stayed unmatched. CDR3 nucleotide sequence: TGTGCCAGCAGTCGGGGGGGAGCGTATGGGTACGAGCAGTACTTC. Amino acids: CASSRGGAYGYEQYF.

This clone was observed a handful of times. The chain has TRBV9 and TRBJ1-3, with 9 bases fitting TRBD1. V dropped 0 bases and J dropped 3; count of bases not matched to a gene: 1. Germline V gene sequence: CDR1 SGDLS, CDR2 YYNGEE. The CDR3 runs to 15 residues. The CDR3 loop reads CASSVGGQGGNTIYF. DNA of the CDR3: TGTGCCAGCAGCGTAGGGGGACAGGGTGGAAACACCATATATTTT.

The chain combines TRBV18 with TRBJ2-1; D call uncertain. The germline V gene encodes CDR1 KGHSH and CDR2 LQKENI. The CDR3 runs to 13 residues. Trimming stripped 2 bases from V and 5 bases from J, with 7 bases between. In nucleotides, the CDR3 is TGTGCCAGCTCACCAGCCAGGCACAATGAGCAGTTCTTC. It specifies CASSPARHNEQFF.

Only a few counts were recorded for this clone. J is TRBJ2-3 and V is TRBV10-2; 10 nucleotides line up with TRBD2. V lost 6 bases, J lost 2 bases, and 5 bases stayed unmatched. This CDR3 comprises 15 residues. Germline V gives CDR1 WSHSY, CDR2 SAAADI. The DNA of the CDR3 is TGCGCCAGCAGCTCTAGCGGGAGACTCACAGATACGCAGTATTTT. Residues: CASSSSGRLTDTQYF.

The gene calls are TRBV12-3 or TRBV12-4 and TRBJ2-5; unclear D gene. With 5 bases removed from V and 5 bases from J, the gap between germline ends came to 12 bases. This CDR3 contains 13 residues. The CDR3 reads CASSPRLAETQYF. The CDR3 DNA follows: TGTGCCAGCAGTCCCCGACTCGCGGAGACCCAGTACTTC.

This clone came up once. The gene calls are TRBV7-9 and TRBJ2-4, with D perhaps TRBD2 (5 bases). The V end was cut by 1 base, the J end by 5 bases, with 12 bases between. This CDR3 is built from 15 residues. Germline values: CDR1 SEHNR, CDR2 FQNEAQ (reference sequence). The CDR3, as DNA: TGTGCCAGCAGCTTAGTCCACCACGGGGAAAACATTCAGTACTTC. It codes for CASSLVHHGENIQYF. The whole variable domain, filled in from reference TRBV7-9 and TRBJ2-4, reads DTGVSQNPRHKITKRGQNVTFRCDPISEHNRLYWYRQTLGQGPEFLTYFQNEAQLEKSRLLSDRFSAERPKGSFSTLEIQRTEQGDSAMYLCASSLVHHGENIQYFGAGTRLSVL.

The chain uses TRBV9 and TRBJ2-1; TRBD1 aligns across 7 bases. Looked up from germline, CDR1 is SGDLS and CDR2 is YYNGEE. After removal of 2 bases from V and 2 bases from J, the junction contained 4 bases not matched to a gene. The length of the CDR3 is 15 residues. CDR3 DNA: TGTGCCAGCAGCGTGTTTGGGACAGCCTACAATGAGCAGTTCTTC. Translating gives CASSVFGTAYNEQFF.

The V and J genes are TRBV11-3 and TRBJ2-5, with 10 nucleotides matching TRBD2. The germline gives CDR1 SGHNT, CDR2 YENEEA. The junction had 7 bases not matched to a gene; V was cut back by 1 base and J by 2 bases. The CDR3 is 17 amino acids. In DNA, the CDR3 is TGTGCCAGCAGCTTAGGCAGCGGGGGGGAGATTCAAGAGACCCAGTACTTC. It specifies CASSLGSGGEIQETQYF.